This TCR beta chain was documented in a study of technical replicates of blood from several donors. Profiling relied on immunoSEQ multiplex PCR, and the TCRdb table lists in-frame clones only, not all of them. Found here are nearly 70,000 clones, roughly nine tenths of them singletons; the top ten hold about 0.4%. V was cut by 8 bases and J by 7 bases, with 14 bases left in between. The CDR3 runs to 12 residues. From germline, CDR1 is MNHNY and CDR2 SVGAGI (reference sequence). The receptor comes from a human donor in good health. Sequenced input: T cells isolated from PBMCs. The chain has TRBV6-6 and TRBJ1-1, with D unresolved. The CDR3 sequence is CASQISGHEAFF. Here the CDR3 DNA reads TGTGCCAGCCAGATCAGCGGCCATGAAGCTTTCTTT.